This section outlines one T cell receptor (beta chain) sequence together with its context. Antigen unknown. This specimen comes from a study of radiotherapy plus CTLA-4 blockade in lung cancer. Study information: Patients showed objective responses in 15% to 20% of cases and disease control in 30% to 40%. Study-wide points: Reports identified early blood T cell clone dynamics, with interferon-beta, as the best response predictor. Among blood TCR repertoires after radiotherapy plus ipilimumab, tumor-derived clones expanded.

Receiving focal radiation plus CTLA-4 blockade with ipilimumab were patients who had chemo-refractory metastatic non-small-cell lung cancer. Germline loops: CDR1 MNHEY, CDR2 SVGAGI. The CDR3 consists of 14 residues. The V and J ends lost 6 bases and 6 bases, in that order; junction bases with no gene match: 9. Produced via immunoSEQ multiplex PCR; TCRdb's table is partial and in-frame only. The sample shows about 51,000 clones, about 76% of them seen only once. The material sequenced was peripheral blood, taken from a patient treated with radiotherapy plus ipilimumab. The clonotype originates from a human donor with non-small cell lung cancer who had a complete response to radiotherapy plus ipilimumab. V gene TRBV6-5 combines with J gene TRBJ2-7, with 9 bases lining up with TRBD2. CDR3: CASRAGTSSGEQYF. For the CDR3, the DNA is TGTGCCAGCAGGGCCGGGACTAGCTCGGGCGAGCAGTACTTC.